A selection of T cell receptor beta chains follows, all from one sample in a study of patients and donors after allogeneic stem cell transplantation. In TCRdb, the RT-PCR reads were re-called with MiXCR into one record per CDR3 protein. The table lists approximately 200,000 distinct CDR3 sequences, approximately 41% of them singletons. Sequencing was performed on blood, either unsorted or a sorted T cell fraction (not recorded which). These receptors originate from a human donor who was either an allogeneic HSCT recipient or a stem cell or donor lymphocyte infusion donor (not recorded which). It is not recorded whose cells these are; they may come from a transplant donor. Both conserved end residues are part of each CDR3. The D gene is left open where the match is weak. Only some rows state a clone size, as once, few, many or a class for expanded clones.

>NA|NA|TRBV28|TRBJ2-3
TGTGCCAGCAGCCCCCCCGTACTCCGAAGCACAGATACGCAGTATTTT
CASSPPVLRSTDTQYF
>NA|TRBD2|TRBV12-3/TRBV12-4|TRBJ2-1
TGTGCCAGCAGTCTTAGCGGGAGCACCTACAATGAGCAGTTCTTC
CASSLSGSTYNEQFF
>NA|NA|TRBV6-2/TRBV6-3|TRBJ2-1
TGTGCCAGCAGTTTGGGGCTTGCAGTTTACAATGAGCAGTTCTTC
CASSLGLAVYNEQFF
>few|NA|TRBV12-3/TRBV12-4|TRBJ1-2
TGTGCCAGCAGTTTTGGACATCTGAACTATGGCTACACCTTC
CASSFGHLNYGYTF
>few|NA|TRBV29-1|TRBJ1-1
TGCAGCGCCAAAGTGAGTAACACTGAAGCTTTCTTT
CSAKVSNTEAFF
>NA|NA|TRBV7-9|TRBJ1-2
TGTGCCAGCAGCTCCGCGCCTGCTGGTGCTATTGGCTACACCTTC
CASSSAPAGAIGYTF
>NA|TRBD1|TRBV29-1|TRBJ1-2
TGCAGCGTTCTTACAGGGGCTAACTATGGCTACACCTTC
CSVLTGANYGYTF
>many|TRBD1|TRBV4-3|TRBJ1-1
TGCGCCAGCAGCCAAGACCTGGACAGGGAGGCTGAAGCTTTCTTT
CASSQDLDREAEAFF
>few|TRBD1|TRBV4-3|TRBJ1-4
TGCGCCAGCAGCCAAGGGCAGGGGGGGGAAAAACTGTTTTTT
CASSQGQGGEKLFF
>NA|TRBD1|TRBV28|TRBJ1-5
TGTGCCAGCAGTTTTGGTTGGACAGGGGGCTATCAGCCCCAGCATTTT
CASSFGWTGGYQPQHF